The rows below give T cell receptor beta chains drawn from one sample of a study of blood T cell repertoires in COVID-19. Some clones are missing from TCRdb's copy, which holds only in-frame ones; the method was immunoSEQ multiplex PCR. The table has around 67,000 clones, around three quarters seen once. Input material: peripheral blood. The receptors here all came from an older woman with acute or convalescent COVID-19. Each CDR3 is given with its conserved first and last residue. Each record gives: CDR3 length, V gene, clone size, J gene, CDR3 protein. Some rows have no size entry. The others give once, few or many, or a class for an expanded clone.

>14|TRBV24-1|-|TRBJ1-5
CATTGGGVYQPQHF
>15|TRBV2|-|TRBJ2-1
CASIKGLAAYNEQFF
>13|TRBV29-1|-|TRBJ1-2
CSVEDGKADGYTF
>12|TRBV30|-|TRBJ1-2
CAWSPGGYGYTF
>16|TRBV4-2|-|TRBJ2-7
CASSQPGASSSYEQYF
>16|TRBV19|-|TRBJ1-2
CASSIDPGRGNYGYTF
>16|TRBV4-1|-|TRBJ1-2
CASSRVWDRGDYGYTF
>12|TRBV28|once|TRBJ1-4
CASSSPIEKLFF
>14|TRBV11-3|-|TRBJ2-1
CASSLSGLRNEQFF
>16|TRBV5-6|-|TRBJ1-3
CASTEQGVSSGNTIYF
>12|TRBV6-5|-|TRBJ1-1
CASSRGGAEAFF
>15|TRBV5-1|-|TRBJ1-1
CASSPGQGADTEAFF
>12|TRBV27|-|TRBJ1-2
CASGLRQGRYTF
>14|TRBV7-9|-|TRBJ2-1
CASSLGLQGNEQFF
>12|TRBV5-1|-|TRBJ2-1
CASSLQGNEQFF
>18|TRBV9|-|TRBJ1-2
CASSVSPFPSGDRRGYTF
>13|TRBV9|-|TRBJ2-7
CASSVRGIDEQYF
>13|TRBV2|few|TRBJ2-1
CASRGQEVDEQFF
>14|TRBV7-6|-|TRBJ1-2
CASSLDRDPWSYTF
>11|TRBV18|-|TRBJ2-1
CASSESYEQFF
>16|TRBV27|-|TRBJ2-5
CASKKAGQGEGETQYF
>15|TRBV5-1|-|TRBJ2-3
CASSPGLGTTDTQYF
>15|TRBV5-4|-|TRBJ2-1
CASSLESGKYNEQFF
>15|TRBV15|few|TRBJ1-1
CATSRVEGRNTEAFF
>14|TRBV7-8|-|TRBJ2-5
CASTRWGQQETQYF
>14|TRBV7-3|-|TRBJ2-7
CASSLVPKSCEQYF
>15|TRBV6-1|-|TRBJ1-2
CASSEVQGAYYGYTF
>15|TRBV3-1/TRBV3-2|-|TRBJ1-2
CASSPLRRGGDGYTF
>14|TRBV5-1|-|TRBJ2-7
CASSLGTGTGEQYF
>16|TRBV5-1|-|TRBJ1-2
CASSDEGTGGGYGYTF
>16|TRBV3-1/TRBV3-2|-|TRBJ1-1
CASSPTGGADLTEAFF
>13|TRBV6-5|-|TRBJ1-2
CAYAGGVLSGYTF
>14|TRBV19|once|TRBJ2-3
CASKAGGPSGSQYF
>13|TRBV3-1/TRBV3-2|-|TRBJ1-1
CASSPSGGTEAFF
>16|TRBV5-4|-|TRBJ1-2
CASSLGSGSGIYGYTF
>16|TRBV28|-|TRBJ2-1
CASTPYGTGQYNEQFF
>15|TRBV7-8|-|TRBJ1-5
CASSLQGGSNQPQHF
>14|TRBV5-1|once|TRBJ1-5
CASSQGQGNQPQHF
>15|TRBV30|-|TRBJ1-3
CAWSVGQRAGNTIYF
>15|TRBV3-1/TRBV3-2|-|TRBJ2-5
CASSPTGSSQETQYF
>16|TRBV5-6|-|TRBJ2-3
CASSSSGGIPTDTQYF
>14|TRBV9|-|TRBJ2-3
CASSKRPRADTQYF
>13|TRBV18|-|TRBJ2-7
CASSPPHSYEQYF
>14|TRBV4-3|-|TRBJ2-1
CASSQDERTLEQFF
>13|TRBV10-3|-|TRBJ1-1
CAISEAGHLGAFF
>15|TRBV7-6|-|TRBJ2-2
CASDPGVFGTGELFF
>12|TRBV28|-|TRBJ1-2
CASSSSPSGYTF
>11|TRBV6-2/TRBV6-3|-|TRBJ1-1
CASSYPYRAFF
>14|TRBV19|few|TRBJ1-4
CASSSRVGNEKLFF
>11|TRBV10-3|-|TRBJ1-1
CAMGTGSEAFF
>16|TRBV2|-|TRBJ1-1
CASSPRGTGRNTEAFF
>11|TRBV6-2/TRBV6-3|-|TRBJ2-7
CASSFTYEQYF
>16|TRBV7-9|-|TRBJ1-6
CASSLAGGQRNSPLHF
>14|TRBV10-3|-|TRBJ2-7
CAISADSGSYEQYF
>11|TRBV6-2/TRBV6-3|-|TRBJ2-1
CASSQNNEQFF
>16|TRBV7-9|-|TRBJ1-5
CASSLSGQNSNQPQHF
>13|TRBV4-3|medium-sized|TRBJ2-7
CASSQEPEREQYF
>19|TRBV6-2/TRBV6-3|-|TRBJ1-1
CASSFSKAGANRRNTEAFF
>14|TRBV19|-|TRBJ2-6
CASSQGDGANVLTF
>12|TRBV29-1|few|TRBJ1-1
CSVWGTNTEAFF